This T cell receptor beta chain comes out of a study of T cells in Graves' hyperthyroidism and ophthalmopathy. The overall study: Peripheral blood specimens were obtained at initial diagnosis, prior to any treatment.

The CDR3 covers 19 residues. Germline CDR1 reads LNHDA; CDR2 reads SQIVND (reference sequence). V shed 3 bases and J 4 bases; nucleotides not matched to a gene: 12. This clonotype appeared many times. Its antigen is unidentified. Study-level results: In the blood, most expanded thyroid clonotypes above 0.001 appeared as well.

There were TCR beta CDR3 regions amplified from RNA transcripts. Primed by the HTBI set, a first-round RT-PCR was run on the TCR CDR3. In TCRdb, the multiplex PCR reads were re-called with MiXCR into one record per CDR3 protein. This table has more than 500,000 distinct CDR3 sequences, about 15% appearing once. The gene calls are TRBV19 and TRBJ2-1, with TRBD2 matching 13 bases. This clonotype was sampled from a woman in her forties with Graves' hyperthyroidism. The specimen was blood. Here the CDR3 DNA reads TGTGCCAGTAGTATCCGTCCCGGGACTAGCGGGATAAGTTACAATGAGCAGTTCTTC. Protein product: CASSIRPGTSGISYNEQFF.